This is a list of T cell receptor beta chains from one sample in a study of stem cell transplantation in POMP-related autoinflammatory disease. The table came from immunoSEQ multiplex PCR; TCRdb's copy has only in-frame clones and leaves some out. Altogether roughly 32,000 clones are present, 88% being singletons, with the ten largest covering 0.7% to 0.9%. The sequencing here drew on CD4+ T cells from PBMCs, taken before stem cell transplantation. All receptors derive from a human donor with POMP-related autoinflammation and immune dysregulation (PRAID). Each CDR3 is given with its conserved first and last residue. A D gene is named only where the DNA matches it firmly. Size is stated for part of the rows, as once, few or many counts, or as a class when the clone is expanded.

v_gene: TRBV6-1
abundance: -
d_gene: -
j_gene: TRBJ1-1
CDR3nt: TGTGCCAGCAGTGTCCGGGACAACACTGAAGCTTTCTTT
CDR3aa: CASSVRDNTEAFF

v_gene: TRBV13
abundance: -
d_gene: -
j_gene: TRBJ2-5
CDR3nt: TGTGCCAGCAACAAAAGAGGGGTACAAGAGACCCAGTACTTC
CDR3aa: CASNKRGVQETQYF

v_gene: TRBV5-6
abundance: -
d_gene: -
j_gene: TRBJ1-4
CDR3nt: TGTGCCAGCAGCTTGACATCACAGGGCGGAGAAAAACTGTTTTTT
CDR3aa: CASSLTSQGGEKLFF

v_gene: TRBV9
abundance: -
d_gene: -
j_gene: TRBJ2-1
CDR3nt: TGTGCCAGCAGCGTATCCCTGAGGGAGAATTACAATGAGCAGTTCTTC
CDR3aa: CASSVSLRENYNEQFF

v_gene: TRBV12-5
abundance: -
d_gene: -
j_gene: TRBJ1-3
CDR3nt: TGTGCTAGTGGTTTCTTCGGGATTACAGCGCTCTCTGGAAACACCATATATTTT
CDR3aa: CASGFFGITALSGNTIYF

v_gene: TRBV5-4
abundance: -
d_gene: -
j_gene: TRBJ2-3
CDR3nt: TGTGCCAGCAGCTTCGGCCTCATTAGAGATACGCAGTATTTT
CDR3aa: CASSFGLIRDTQYF

v_gene: TRBV21-1
abundance: -
d_gene: -
j_gene: TRBJ2-7
CDR3nt: TGTGCCAGCAGCAACCAAAAACCCCAGGGACAGGGAGATAACGAGCAGTACTTC
CDR3aa: CASSNQKPQGQGDNEQYF

v_gene: TRBV11-2
abundance: -
d_gene: -
j_gene: TRBJ2-7
CDR3nt: TGTGCCAGCAGCTATATCGGAGGGCAGAGCTCCTACGAGCAGTACTTC
CDR3aa: CASSYIGGQSSYEQYF

v_gene: TRBV5-4
abundance: -
d_gene: TRBD2
j_gene: TRBJ2-1
CDR3nt: TGTGCCAGCAGCTTTACGCGGGAGTCGGTCAATGAGCAGTTCTTC
CDR3aa: CASSFTRESVNEQFF

v_gene: TRBV10-3
abundance: -
d_gene: -
j_gene: TRBJ2-7
CDR3nt: TGTGCCATCAGTGGAAGAGAGGACAGTGCGACCTACGAGCAGTACTTC
CDR3aa: CAISGREDSATYEQYF

v_gene: TRBV7-9
abundance: -
d_gene: TRBD1
j_gene: TRBJ2-3
CDR3nt: TGTGCCAGCAGCTTAGCGGAGACAGGGGGCTGGGGTACGCAGTATTTT
CDR3aa: CASSLAETGGWGTQYF

v_gene: TRBV19
abundance: -
d_gene: -
j_gene: TRBJ2-5
CDR3nt: TGTGCCAGTAGTATCCGAACTGGCCGGGCTAGGACAGAGACCCAGTACTTC
CDR3aa: CASSIRTGRARTETQYF

v_gene: TRBV5-6
abundance: -
d_gene: -
j_gene: TRBJ1-5
CDR3nt: TGTGCCAGCAGCAGCAGGGAGTCAAATCAGCCCCAGCATTTT
CDR3aa: CASSSRESNQPQHF

v_gene: TRBV19
abundance: -
d_gene: -
j_gene: TRBJ2-3
CDR3nt: TGTGCCAGTAGTATTGTTCTGGATAGCACAGATACGCAGTATTTT
CDR3aa: CASSIVLDSTDTQYF

v_gene: TRBV20-1
abundance: -
d_gene: -
j_gene: TRBJ2-1
CDR3nt: TGCAGTGTCGGGATGATGCATGAGCAGTTCTTC
CDR3aa: CSVGMMHEQFF

v_gene: TRBV5-4
abundance: -
d_gene: TRBD2
j_gene: TRBJ2-2
CDR3nt: TGTGCCAGCAGCTTTAAACTAGCGGGGAACACCGGGGAGCTGTTTTTT
CDR3aa: CASSFKLAGNTGELFF

v_gene: TRBV5-1
abundance: -
d_gene: TRBD1
j_gene: TRBJ1-1
CDR3nt: TGCGCCAGCAGCCAACAGGGGTTACGGGCTGAAGCTTTCTTT
CDR3aa: CASSQQGLRAEAFF

v_gene: TRBV14
abundance: -
d_gene: -
j_gene: TRBJ2-5
CDR3nt: TGTGCCAGCAGCCACGCACTTATCCAAGAGACCCAGTACTTC
CDR3aa: CASSHALIQETQYF

v_gene: TRBV28
abundance: -
d_gene: TRBD1
j_gene: TRBJ1-2
CDR3nt: TGTGCCAGCAGCACACAGGGGGCGTATGGCTACACCTTC
CDR3aa: CASSTQGAYGYTF

v_gene: TRBV6-1
abundance: -
d_gene: -
j_gene: TRBJ1-5
CDR3nt: TGTGCCAGCAGTGAAGAGTCAGGGACTCGGCCCCAGCATTTT
CDR3aa: CASSEESGTRPQHF

v_gene: TRBV5-1
abundance: once
d_gene: TRBD2
j_gene: TRBJ2-7
CDR3nt: TGCGCCAGCAGCTTGTCAACTAGCGGGGGGGCCAGGATCTACGAGCAGTACTTC
CDR3aa: CASSLSTSGGARIYEQYF

v_gene: TRBV5-5
abundance: -
d_gene: -
j_gene: TRBJ2-4
CDR3nt: TGTGCCAGCAGCTTGGGGGCGGCAAGACAGCGTCTAGCCAAAAACATTCAGTACTTC
CDR3aa: CASSLGAARQRLAKNIQYF

v_gene: TRBV30
abundance: -
d_gene: -
j_gene: TRBJ2-7
CDR3nt: TGTGCCTGGAACGTCCTAGCGCCATACGAGCAGTACTTC
CDR3aa: CAWNVLAPYEQYF

v_gene: TRBV5-1
abundance: -
d_gene: TRBD1
j_gene: TRBJ2-7
CDR3nt: TGCGCCAGCAGCAACAACAGGGGGCGATACGAGCAGTACTTC
CDR3aa: CASSNNRGRYEQYF

v_gene: TRBV18
abundance: -
d_gene: -
j_gene: TRBJ2-7
CDR3nt: TGTGCCAGCTCACCAGGGGGGAGCGAGCAGTACTTC
CDR3aa: CASSPGGSEQYF

v_gene: TRBV5-1
abundance: -
d_gene: -
j_gene: TRBJ2-7
CDR3nt: TGCGCCAGCAGGTTCTCCCCCCACTACGAGCAGTACTTC
CDR3aa: CASRFSPHYEQYF

v_gene: TRBV11-3
abundance: -
d_gene: -
j_gene: TRBJ2-2
CDR3nt: TGTGCCAGTTCGACGGGAAACACCGGGGAGCTGTTTTTT
CDR3aa: CASSTGNTGELFF

v_gene: TRBV5-1
abundance: -
d_gene: -
j_gene: TRBJ2-1
CDR3nt: TGCGCCAGCAGTTGGGACGCCAACAATGAGCAGTTCTTC
CDR3aa: CASSWDANNEQFF

v_gene: TRBV14
abundance: -
d_gene: TRBD1
j_gene: TRBJ2-3
CDR3nt: TGTGCCAGCAGCCAATATTGGGACAGGGAGGCAGATACGCAGTATTTT
CDR3aa: CASSQYWDREADTQYF

v_gene: TRBV6-1
abundance: -
d_gene: TRBD1
j_gene: TRBJ1-1
CDR3nt: TGTGCCAGCAGTGAAGCCAGGACAGGCCCCACTGAAGCTTTCTTT
CDR3aa: CASSEARTGPTEAFF

v_gene: TRBV6-6
abundance: once
d_gene: TRBD1
j_gene: TRBJ2-7
CDR3nt: TGTGCCAGCAGTCGCCCGGACAGGGGAAGCGAGCAGTACTTC
CDR3aa: CASSRPDRGSEQYF

v_gene: TRBV10-2
abundance: -
d_gene: -
j_gene: TRBJ2-7
CDR3nt: TGCGCCAGCAGTGAGTCGGAACCCCTAGGCTACGAGCAGTACTTC
CDR3aa: CASSESEPLGYEQYF

v_gene: TRBV4-1
abundance: once
d_gene: TRBD1
j_gene: TRBJ1-5
CDR3nt: TGCGCCAGCAGCCAAGCGGGACAGCCAGCCGTTCATCAGCCCCAGCATTTT
CDR3aa: CASSQAGQPAVHQPQHF

v_gene: TRBV5-1
abundance: -
d_gene: -
j_gene: TRBJ2-6
CDR3nt: TGCGCCAGCAGCTTGGGCGGCGCTGGGGCCAACGTCCTGACTTTC
CDR3aa: CASSLGGAGANVLTF

v_gene: TRBV5-1
abundance: once
d_gene: TRBD2
j_gene: TRBJ2-3
CDR3nt: TGCGCCAGCATAGGGGAGGGACCCACAGATACGCAGTATTTT
CDR3aa: CASIGEGPTDTQYF

v_gene: TRBV6-6
abundance: -
d_gene: -
j_gene: TRBJ2-5
CDR3nt: TGTGCCAGCAGTGGACTCGGCGAGACCCAGTACTTC
CDR3aa: CASSGLGETQYF

v_gene: TRBV29-1
abundance: -
d_gene: -
j_gene: TRBJ2-2
CDR3nt: TGCAGCGCCCGACATCTCGGGGAGCTGTTTTTT
CDR3aa: CSARHLGELFF

v_gene: TRBV5-6
abundance: -
d_gene: TRBD2
j_gene: TRBJ2-1
CDR3nt: TGTGCCAGCAGCATCTCTAGCGGGCACTCCTACAATGAGCAGTTCTTC
CDR3aa: CASSISSGHSYNEQFF

v_gene: TRBV4-1
abundance: -
d_gene: TRBD2
j_gene: TRBJ2-1
CDR3nt: TGCGCCAGCTCGCGGCGTCCTACCGGGGGGGCAGACAATGAGCAGTTCTTC
CDR3aa: CASSRRPTGGADNEQFF

v_gene: TRBV19
abundance: once
d_gene: -
j_gene: TRBJ1-1
CDR3nt: TGTGCCAGTAGTAGCCTTAGGGGGAACACTGAAGCTTTCTTT
CDR3aa: CASSSLRGNTEAFF

v_gene: TRBV2
abundance: -
d_gene: -
j_gene: TRBJ1-1
CDR3nt: TGTGCCAGCAATCCGGATTCGAAGGCGGTCACTGAAGCTTTCTTT
CDR3aa: CASNPDSKAVTEAFF

v_gene: TRBV10-3
abundance: -
d_gene: -
j_gene: TRBJ2-6
CDR3nt: TGTGCCATCAGTGAGTCCTTGGGGAACTCTGGGGCCAACGTCCTGACTTTC
CDR3aa: CAISESLGNSGANVLTF

v_gene: TRBV6-1
abundance: -
d_gene: TRBD1
j_gene: TRBJ1-2
CDR3nt: TGTGCCAGCACCAGGGACAGGGGGCTAGGCTACACCTTC
CDR3aa: CASTRDRGLGYTF

v_gene: TRBV5-1
abundance: -
d_gene: -
j_gene: TRBJ1-1
CDR3nt: TGCGCCAGCAGCTACTTCAAGGGAGGACAAATGAACACTGAAGCTTTCTTT
CDR3aa: CASSYFKGGQMNTEAFF

v_gene: TRBV7-3
abundance: -
d_gene: -
j_gene: TRBJ1-6
CDR3nt: TGTGCCAGCAGCTCGGGGGGTCTCTATAATTCACCCCTCCACTTT
CDR3aa: CASSSGGLYNSPLHF